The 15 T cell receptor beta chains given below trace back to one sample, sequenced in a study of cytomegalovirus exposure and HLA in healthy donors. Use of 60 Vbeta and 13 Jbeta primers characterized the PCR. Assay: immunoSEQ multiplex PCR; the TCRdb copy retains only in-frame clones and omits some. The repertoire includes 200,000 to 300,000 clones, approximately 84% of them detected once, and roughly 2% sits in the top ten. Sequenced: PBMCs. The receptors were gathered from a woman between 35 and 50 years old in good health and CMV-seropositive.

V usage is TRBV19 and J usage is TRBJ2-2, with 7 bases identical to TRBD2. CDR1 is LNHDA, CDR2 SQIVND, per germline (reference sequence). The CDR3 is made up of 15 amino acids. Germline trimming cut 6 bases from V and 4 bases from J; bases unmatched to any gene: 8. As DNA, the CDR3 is TGTGCCAGTAGCGGGGGGAAGGGTGGCACCGGGGAGCTGTTTTTT. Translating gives CASSGGKGGTGELFF.

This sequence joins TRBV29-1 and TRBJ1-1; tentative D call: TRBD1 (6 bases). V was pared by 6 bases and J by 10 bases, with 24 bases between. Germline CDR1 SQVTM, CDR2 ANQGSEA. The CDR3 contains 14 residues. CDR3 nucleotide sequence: TGCAGCGTAGGAGACCCTTTGGGGGCGCGTGGAGCTTTCTTT. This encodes CSVGDPLGARGAFF.

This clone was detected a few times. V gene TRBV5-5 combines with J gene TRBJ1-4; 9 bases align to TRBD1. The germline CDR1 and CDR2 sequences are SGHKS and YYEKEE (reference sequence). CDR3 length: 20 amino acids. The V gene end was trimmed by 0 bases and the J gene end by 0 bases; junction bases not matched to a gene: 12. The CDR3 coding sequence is TGTGCCAGCAGCTTGGTTCCCCCGGGACAGGGTCTTGCAACTAATGAAAAACTGTTTTTT. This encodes CASSLVPPGQGLATNEKLFF.

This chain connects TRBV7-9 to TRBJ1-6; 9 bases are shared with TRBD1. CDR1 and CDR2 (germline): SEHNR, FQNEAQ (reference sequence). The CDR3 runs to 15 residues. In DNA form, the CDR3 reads TGTTCCTACAAGGGACAGGGCCCCCCAAATTCACCCCTCCACTTT. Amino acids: CSYKGQGPPNSPLHF.

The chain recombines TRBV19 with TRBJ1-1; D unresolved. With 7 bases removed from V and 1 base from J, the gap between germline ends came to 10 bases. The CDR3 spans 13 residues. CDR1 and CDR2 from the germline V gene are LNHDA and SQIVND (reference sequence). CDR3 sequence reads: CASTLSGNTEAFF. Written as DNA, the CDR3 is TGTGCCAGTACCCTCAGCGGGAACACTGAAGCTTTCTTT.

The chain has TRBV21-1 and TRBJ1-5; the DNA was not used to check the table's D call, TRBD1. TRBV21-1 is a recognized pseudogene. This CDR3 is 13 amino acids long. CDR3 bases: TGTGCCAGCACCAACAGGTTCAATCAGCCCCAGCATTTT. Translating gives CASTNRFNQPQHF.

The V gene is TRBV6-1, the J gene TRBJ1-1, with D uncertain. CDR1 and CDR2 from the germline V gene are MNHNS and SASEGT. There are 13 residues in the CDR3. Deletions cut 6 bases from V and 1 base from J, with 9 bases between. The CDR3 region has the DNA TGTGCCAGCAGCCCTCGACAGAACACTGAAGCTTTCTTT. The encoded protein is CASSPRQNTEAFF.

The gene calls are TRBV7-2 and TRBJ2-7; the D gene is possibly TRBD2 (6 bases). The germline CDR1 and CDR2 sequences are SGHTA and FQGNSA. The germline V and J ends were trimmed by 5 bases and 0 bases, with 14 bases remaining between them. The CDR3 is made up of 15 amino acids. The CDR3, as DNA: TGTGCCAGCAGCCGACCGCGGGGTAGCTCCTACGAGCAGTACTTC. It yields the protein CASSRPRGSSYEQYF.

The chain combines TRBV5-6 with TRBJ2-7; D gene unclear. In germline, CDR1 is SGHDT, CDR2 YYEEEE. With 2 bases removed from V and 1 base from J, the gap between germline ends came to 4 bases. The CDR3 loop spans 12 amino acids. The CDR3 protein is CASSFRSYEQYF. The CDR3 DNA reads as TGTGCCAGCAGCTTCCGTTCCTACGAGCAGTACTTC.

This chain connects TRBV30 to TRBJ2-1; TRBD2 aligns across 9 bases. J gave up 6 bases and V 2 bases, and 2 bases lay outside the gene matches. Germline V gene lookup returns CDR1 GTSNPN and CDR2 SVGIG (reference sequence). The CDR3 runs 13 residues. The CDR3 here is CAWSSGLANEQFF. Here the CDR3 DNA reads TGTGCCTGGAGTTCGGGACTAGCCAATGAGCAGTTCTTC.

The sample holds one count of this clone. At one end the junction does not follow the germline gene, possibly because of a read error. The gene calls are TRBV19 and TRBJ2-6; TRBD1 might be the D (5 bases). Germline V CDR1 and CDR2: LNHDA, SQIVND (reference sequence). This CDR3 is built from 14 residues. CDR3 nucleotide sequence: TGTGCCAGTACTTTGGGATCTGGGGCCAACGGCCTGACTTTC. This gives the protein CASTLGSGANGLTF. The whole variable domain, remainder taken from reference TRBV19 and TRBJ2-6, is DGGITQSPKYLFRKEGQNVTLSCEQNLNHDAMYWYRQDPGQGLRLIYYSQIVNDFQKGDIAEGYSVSREKKESFPLTVTSAQKNPTAFYLCASTLGSGANGLTFGAGSRLTVL.

CDR3 amino acids: CASSPPGLQTGELFF. In nucleotides, the CDR3 is TGTGCCAGCTCACCCCCGGGACTCCAAACCGGGGAGCTGTTTTTT. The rearrangement uses TRBV18 and TRBJ2-2, with D perhaps matching TRBD2 (6 bases). The CDR3 is 15 residues long. CDR1 is KGHSH, CDR2 LQKENI, per germline. Trimming took 3 bases from V and 5 from J, leaving 13 bases between them.

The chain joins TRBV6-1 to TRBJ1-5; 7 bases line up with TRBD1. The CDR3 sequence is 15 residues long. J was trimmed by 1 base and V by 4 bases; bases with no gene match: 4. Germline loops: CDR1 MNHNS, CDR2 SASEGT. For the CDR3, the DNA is TGTGCCAGCAGTGCCGGGACAGTCAGCAATCAGCCCCAGCATTTT. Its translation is CASSAGTVSNQPQHF.

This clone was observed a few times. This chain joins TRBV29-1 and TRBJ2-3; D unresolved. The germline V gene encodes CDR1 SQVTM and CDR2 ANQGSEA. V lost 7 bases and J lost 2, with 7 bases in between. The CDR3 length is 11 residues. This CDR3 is CSAGFTDTQYF. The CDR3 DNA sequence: TGCAGCGCCGGGTTCACAGATACGCAGTATTTT.

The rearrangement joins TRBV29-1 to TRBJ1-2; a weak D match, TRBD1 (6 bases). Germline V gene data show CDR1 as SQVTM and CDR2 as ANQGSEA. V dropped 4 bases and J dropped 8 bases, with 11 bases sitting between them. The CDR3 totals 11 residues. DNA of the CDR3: TGCAGCGTTGCGACAGGCTACGGCTACACCTTC. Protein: CSVATGYGYTF.